The 27 T cell receptor beta chains below all came from one sample that was sequenced in a study of blood T cell repertoires in COVID-19. Profiling relied on immunoSEQ multiplex PCR, and the TCRdb table lists in-frame clones only, not all of them. Of fewer than 65,000 clones listed, about 85% are singletons. The source material was peripheral blood. These receptor sequences come from a human donor with acute or convalescent COVID-19. The donor label of this sample is uncertain.

This clone was counted a single time. The chain links TRBV28 to TRBJ2-2, with 8 bases identical to TRBD1. The CDR3 is made up of 15 amino acids. Per germline, CDR1 MDHEN and CDR2 SYDVKM. After removal of 6 bases from V and 0 bases from J, the junction contained 3 bases not matched to a gene. CDR3 residues: CASRPGGPNTGELFF. The CDR3 bases are TGTGCCAGCAGACCAGGGGGCCCGAACACCGGGGAGCTGTTTTTT. Together with reference TRBV28 and TRBJ2-2, the CDR3 gives the full variable domain: DVKVTQSSRYLVKRTGEKVFLECVQDMDHENMFWYRQDPGLGLRLIYFSYDVKMKEKGDIPEGYSVSREKKERFSLILESASTNQTSMYLCASRPGGPNTGELFFGEGSRLTVL.

J is TRBJ1-2 and V is TRBV7-9; 9 bases align to TRBD1. Germline CDR1 and CDR2: SEHNR and FQNEAQ (reference sequence). The CDR3 extends over 13 amino acids. V shed 5 bases, J shed 8 bases, and the junction held 6 bases outside the gene matches. The CDR3 protein is CASSRDRVGGYTF. CDR3 sequence (DNA): TGTGCCAGCAGCAGGGACAGGGTAGGGGGCTACACCTTC.

The V gene is TRBV28, the J gene TRBJ2-1; D might be TRBD2 (6 bases). Trimming took 6 bases from V and 9 from J, leaving 24 bases between them. Germline CDR1 and CDR2: MDHEN and SYDVKM. The CDR3 covers 16 residues. The CDR3 region has the DNA TGTGCCAGCAGCATTTATAGACCAGCGGGTTTAAGTGAGCAGTTCTTC. Translated: CASSIYRPAGLSEQFF.

This clone has just a few counts. This sequence joins TRBV3-1 (or the pseudogene TRBV3-2) and TRBJ1-1; D call uncertain. V shed 5 bases and J shed 2 bases, with 15 bases lying between them. The germline V gene has CDR1 LGHDT and CDR2 YNNKEL (reference sequence). There are 15 residues in the CDR3. CDR3 DNA: TGTGCCAGCAGCTTCAGAGGTGGCGGTAACACTGAAGCTTTCTTT. It specifies CASSFRGGGNTEAFF.

The genes are TRBV20-1 and TRBJ1-1; D gene uncertain. This CDR3 comprises 11 residues. Germline CDR1 reads DFQATT; CDR2 reads SNEGSKA (reference sequence). Trimming stripped 5 bases from V and 2 bases from J, with 6 bases between. The CDR3 is CSAPLNTEAFF. CDR3 sequence (DNA): TGCAGTGCTCCCCTCAACACTGAAGCTTTCTTT.

The V call is TRBV6-4, the J call TRBJ1-2; TRBD1 agrees at 8 bases. Trimming took 4 bases from V and 3 from J; bases not matched to a gene: 4. CDR1 is MRHNA, CDR2 SNTAGT, per germline. CDR3 length equals 14 residues. The DNA for the CDR3 is TGTGCCAGCAGTGTGGGGACAGGAGACTATGGCTACACCTTC. Its protein is CASSVGTGDYGYTF.

The chain is built from TRBV11-3 and TRBJ2-1; 12 nucleotides line up with TRBD1. Germline V gene data show CDR1 as SGHNT and CDR2 as YENEEA. Losses at the gene ends were 7 bases for V and 6 bases for J; bases not matched to a gene: 1. There are 13 residues in the CDR3. Written as DNA, the CDR3 is TGTGCCAGCAAGGGACAGGGGGCCAATGAGCAGTTCTTC. Residues: CASKGQGANEQFF.

The chain employs TRBV27 and TRBJ2-2; TRBD1 aligns across 8 bases. This CDR3 is 15 amino acids long. V shed 2 bases and J 4 bases; nucleotides not matched to a gene: 3. Germline loops: CDR1 MNHEY, CDR2 SMNVEV (reference sequence). CDR3 residues: CASSLDQGATGELFF. The CDR3 bases are TGTGCCAGCAGTTTAGATCAGGGGGCCACCGGGGAGCTGTTTTTT.

CDR3 residues: CASSLMQGNTGELFF. DNA for the CDR3: TGCGCCAGCAGCTTGATGCAGGGAAACACCGGGGAGCTGTTTTTT. The rearrangement joins TRBV5-1 to TRBJ2-2, with D possibly matching TRBD1 (5 bases). The CDR3 is 15 amino acids. CDR1 and CDR2 (germline): SGHRS, YFSETQ. Between the trimmed V and J ends, which lost 1 base and 2 bases, there was a span of 9 bases.

The chain couples TRBV18 to TRBJ2-5; 7 bases match TRBD1. After removal of 3 bases from V and 5 bases from J, the junction contained 3 bases not matched to a gene. CDR1 is KGHSH and CDR2 is LQKENI in the germline V gene. This CDR3 is built from 13 residues. The CDR3 protein is CASSPGQRETQYF. The DNA of the CDR3 is TGTGCCAGCTCACCGGGACAGAGGGAGACCCAGTACTTC.

The chain has TRBV29-1 and TRBJ1-2; 9 bases match TRBD1. The length of the CDR3 is 11 residues. CDR1 is SQVTM and CDR2 is ANQGSEA in the germline V gene. V gave up 6 bases and J gave up 7 bases; unmatched junction bases: 3. CDR3 DNA sequence: TGCAGCGTGGGGGACAGGGCTGGCTACACCTTC. Translating gives CSVGDRAGYTF.

J is TRBJ2-5 and V is TRBV4-1; the D gene is possibly TRBD1 (7 bases). V was clipped by 1 base and J by 5 bases, with 14 bases between them. The germline CDR1 and CDR2 sequences are MGHRA and YSYEKL. This CDR3 is 15 amino acids long. The chain's CDR3 is CASSQGSTGRETQYF. Written as DNA, the CDR3 is TGCGCCAGCAGCCAAGGATCGACAGGGAGGGAGACCCAGTACTTC.

This rearrangement joins TRBV10-3 to TRBJ1-3; 7 bases map to TRBD1. After removal of 3 bases from V and 0 bases from J, the junction contained 5 bases not matched to a gene. The CDR3 covers 16 residues. Germline lookup yields CDR1 ENHRY and CDR2 SYGVKD. The CDR3 loop is CAISDSGTVSGNTIYF. CDR3 bases: TGTGCCATCAGTGATTCCGGGACAGTCTCTGGAAACACCATATATTTT.

The rearrangement joins TRBV21-1 to TRBJ2-4; the D segment call TRBD1 is taken from the table without a DNA check. TRBV21-1 is assigned pseudogene status. This CDR3 is 15 amino acids long. Here the CDR3 reads CATLGQGVDKNIQYF. The CDR3 DNA reads as TGTGCCACCCTGGGACAGGGGGTCGACAAAAACATTCAGTACTTC.

The rearrangement uses TRBV29-1 and TRBJ1-2, with 9 positions matching TRBD1. V shed 6 bases, J shed 0 bases, and the junction held 8 bases outside the gene matches. This CDR3 spans 15 amino acids. Germline values: CDR1 SQVTM, CDR2 ANQGSEA. The CDR3 loop reads CSVTNTGGPNYGYTF. The CDR3 DNA reads TGCAGCGTCACGAATACAGGGGGCCCTAACTATGGCTACACCTTC.

The J gene is TRBJ2-7, the V gene TRBV5-1; 11 bases map to TRBD1. Germline assignment: CDR1 SGHRS and CDR2 YFSETQ. The CDR3 extends over 15 amino acids. Trimming removed 4 bases from V and 7 bases from J; junction bases left unmatched: 10. The CDR3 is CASSPSGQGAWEQYV. CDR3 nucleotides: TGCGCCAGCAGCCCGTCCGGACAGGGGGCATGGGAGCAGTACGTC.

The gene calls are TRBV5-1 and TRBJ1-1; TRBD1 might be the D (5 bases). V lost 7 bases to trimming and J lost 1 base, with 14 bases between them. The CDR3 is 14 residues long. In germline, CDR1 is SGHRS, CDR2 YFSETQ. For the CDR3, the DNA is TGCGCCAGCGAAGAGGGACTGACGAACACTGAAGCTTTCTTT. As protein: CASEEGLTNTEAFF. The whole variable domain, remainder taken from reference TRBV5-1 and TRBJ1-1, is KAGVTQTPRYLIKTRGQQVTLSCSPISGHRSVSWYQQTPGQGLQFLFEYFSETQRNKGNFPGRFSGRQFSNSRSEMNVSTLELGDSALYLCASEEGLTNTEAFFGQGTRLTVV.

V usage is TRBV4-1 and J usage is TRBJ2-1; 7 bases line up with TRBD2. After removal of 0 bases from V and 3 bases from J, the junction contained 8 bases not matched to a gene. Looked up from germline, CDR1 is MGHRA and CDR2 is YSYEKL. The CDR3 extends over 17 amino acids. The CDR3 coding sequence is TGCGCCAGCAGCCAAGAACCAGCGGGATGGGACTACAATGAGCAGTTCTTC. Its protein is CASSQEPAGWDYNEQFF.

The chain links TRBV5-1 to TRBJ1-6; TRBD1 matches at 10 bases. V was pared by 3 bases and J by 10 bases, with 4 bases of the junction left unmatched. CDR1 and CDR2 from the germline V gene are SGHRS and YFSETQ. There are 14 residues in the CDR3. The CDR3 protein is CASSYGQGESPLHF. CDR3 DNA: TGCGCCAGCAGCTACGGACAGGGGGAGTCACCCCTCCACTTT.

The CDR3 sequence is CASSKGADTGELFF. The DNA for the CDR3 is TGTGCCAGCAGCAAAGGTGCGGACACCGGGGAGCTGTTTTTT. The chain employs TRBV21-1 and TRBJ2-2; the table's D gene call, TRBD2, was not cross checked with the DNA. TRBV21-1 is classified as a pseudogene. The CDR3 is 14 amino acids.

The rearrangement uses TRBV11-2 and TRBJ2-2; 7 bases are shared with TRBD2. Germline CDR1 reads SGHAT; CDR2 reads FQNNGV. With V trimmed by 4 bases and J by 3 bases, 5 bases remained unmatched. The CDR3 is 15 amino acids. This chain's CDR3 is CASSWGGGYTGELFF. DNA for the CDR3: TGTGCCAGCAGCTGGGGGGGAGGCTACACCGGGGAGCTGTTTTTT.

This chain links TRBV2 with TRBJ1-2; D might be TRBD1 (6 bases). Germline assignment: CDR1 SNHLY and CDR2 FYNNEI. This CDR3 is 15 amino acids long. V was clipped by 2 bases and J by 1 base, with 11 bases between them. The CDR3 reads CASSEIRGVNYGYTF. Here the CDR3 DNA reads TGTGCCAGCAGTGAAATCAGGGGCGTTAACTATGGCTACACCTTC.

The chain links TRBV27 to TRBJ1-1, with 10 bases fitting TRBD1. The CDR3 runs to 17 residues. CDR1 is MNHEY and CDR2 is SMNVEV in the germline V gene (reference sequence). J lost 3 bases, V lost 2 bases, and 9 bases had no gene match. This chain's CDR3 is CASSLRGTGVLHTEAFF. The CDR3 DNA follows: TGTGCCAGCAGTTTAAGGGGGACAGGGGTTCTACACACTGAAGCTTTCTTT.

This chain connects TRBV6-5 to TRBJ2-4; D possibly corresponds to TRBD2 (6 bases). There are 15 residues in the CDR3. Germline V gene lookup returns CDR1 MNHEY and CDR2 SVGAGI. V was pared by 5 bases and J by 0 bases, with 11 bases between. The CDR3 loop is CASSPGGIAKNIQYF. For the CDR3, the DNA is TGTGCCAGCAGTCCCGGGGGAATAGCCAAAAACATTCAGTACTTC.

The gene calls are TRBV24-1 and TRBJ2-1; TRBD1 might be the D (5 bases). The ends were cut back, 9 bases at V and 6 bases at J, with 20 bases in the middle. The V gene's germline CDR1 is KGHDR and CDR2 SFDVKD. CDR3 length equals 15 residues. The CDR3 protein is CATSQGAGKGNEQFF. The CDR3 DNA follows: TGTGCCACCTCTCAAGGGGCAGGGAAGGGCAATGAGCAGTTCTTC.

The gene calls are TRBV9 and TRBJ2-1; tentatively, D is TRBD2 (6 bases). V was clipped by 4 bases and J by 3 bases, with 14 bases between them. The CDR3 is 15 residues long. CDR1 is SGDLS, CDR2 YYNGEE, per germline. The CDR3 nucleotides read TGTGCCAGCAGCCCCCCCGGCGGGATCTACAATGAGCAGTTCTTC. Its translation: CASSPPGGIYNEQFF.

The chain links TRBV7-3 to TRBJ2-3, with 12 bases matching TRBD2. After removal of 5 bases from V and 4 bases from J, the junction contained 4 bases not matched to a gene. The CDR3 runs to 15 residues. Germline loops: CDR1 SGHTA, CDR2 FQGTGA. CDR3 protein: CASSQTSGRSDTQYF. The CDR3, as DNA: TGTGCCAGCAGCCAGACTAGCGGGAGATCAGATACGCAGTATTTT.